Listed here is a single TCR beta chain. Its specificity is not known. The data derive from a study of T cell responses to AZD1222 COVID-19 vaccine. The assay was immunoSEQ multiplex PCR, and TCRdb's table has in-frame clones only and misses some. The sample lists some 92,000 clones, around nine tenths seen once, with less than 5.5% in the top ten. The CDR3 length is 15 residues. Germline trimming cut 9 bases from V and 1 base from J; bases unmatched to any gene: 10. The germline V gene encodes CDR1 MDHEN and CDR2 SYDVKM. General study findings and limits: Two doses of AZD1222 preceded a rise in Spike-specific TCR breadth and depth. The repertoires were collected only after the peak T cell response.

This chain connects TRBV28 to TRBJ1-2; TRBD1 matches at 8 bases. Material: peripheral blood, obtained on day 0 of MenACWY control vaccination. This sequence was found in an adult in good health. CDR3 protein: CASNRGDSHNYGYTF. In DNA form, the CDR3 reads TGTGCCAGTAACAGGGGGGACAGCCATAACTATGGCTACACCTTC.